This T cell receptor beta chain is drawn from a study of cytomegalovirus exposure and HLA in healthy donors. Regarding the study as a whole: In the 120 validation repertoires, a later analysis found that first-cohort TCR clusters tended to co-occur. The study put 150 or so TCR beta chains on its list as cytomegalovirus-associated.

Comments on this clone: As yet, its antigen is unknown.

Clones were read by immunoSEQ multiplex PCR, and TCRdb kept only the in-frame ones, dropping some. The data show fewer than 95,000 clones, almost 85% seen once. Losses at the gene ends were 5 bases for V and 2 bases for J; bases not matched to a gene: 7. Germline V gene data show CDR1 as GTSNPN and CDR2 as SVGIG (reference sequence). The CDR3 runs to 17 residues. The genes are TRBV30 and TRBJ2-6, with TRBD2 matching 12 bases. The receptor's source is a woman between 18 and 29 years old in good health and CMV-seropositive. The sample taken for sequencing was PBMCs. The CDR3 reads CAWGISSGGAGANVLTF. The CDR3 DNA reads TGTGCCTGGGGTATATCTAGCGGGGGGGCTGGGGCCAACGTCCTGACTTTC.